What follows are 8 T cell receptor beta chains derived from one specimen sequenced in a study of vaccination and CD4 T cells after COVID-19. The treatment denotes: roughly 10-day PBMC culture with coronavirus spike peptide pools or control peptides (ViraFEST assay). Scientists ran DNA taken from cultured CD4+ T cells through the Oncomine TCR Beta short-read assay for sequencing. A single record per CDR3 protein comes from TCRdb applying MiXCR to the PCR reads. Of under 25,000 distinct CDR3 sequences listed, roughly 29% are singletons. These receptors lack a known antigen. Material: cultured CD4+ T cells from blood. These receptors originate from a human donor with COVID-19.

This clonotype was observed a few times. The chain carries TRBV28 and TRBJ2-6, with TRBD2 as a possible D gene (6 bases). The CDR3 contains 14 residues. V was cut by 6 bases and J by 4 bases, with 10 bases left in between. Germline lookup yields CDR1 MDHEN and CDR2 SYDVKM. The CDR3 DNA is TGTGCCAGCAGCCAGGGACTCGGGGCCAACGTCCTGACTTTC. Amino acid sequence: CASSQGLGANVLTF.

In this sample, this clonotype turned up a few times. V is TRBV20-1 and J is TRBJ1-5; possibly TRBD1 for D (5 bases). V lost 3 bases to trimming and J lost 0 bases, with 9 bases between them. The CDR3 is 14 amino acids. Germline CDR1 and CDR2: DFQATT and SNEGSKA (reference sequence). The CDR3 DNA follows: TGCAGTGCTAGGCCAGGGTATAGCAATCAGCCCCAGCATTTT. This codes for CSARPGYSNQPQHF.

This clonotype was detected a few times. The CDR3 DNA sequence: TGTGCCAGCACCACAGGGACCCATGGCTACACCTTC. Amino acid sequence: CASTTGTHGYTF. The chain is built from TRBV6-1 and TRBJ1-2; maybe TRBD1 (6 bases). From germline, CDR1 is MNHNS and CDR2 SASEGT. Trimming removed 7 bases at V and 6 bases at J, with 12 bases between. CDR3 size: 12 residues.

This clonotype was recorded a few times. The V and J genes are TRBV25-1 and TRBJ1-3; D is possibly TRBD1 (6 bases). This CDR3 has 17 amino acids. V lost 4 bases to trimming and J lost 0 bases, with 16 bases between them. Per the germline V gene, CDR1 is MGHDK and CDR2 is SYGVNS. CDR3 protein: CASSAVGRGYSGNTIYF. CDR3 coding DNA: TGTGCCAGCAGTGCCGTCGGGAGGGGGTACTCTGGAAACACCATATATTTT.

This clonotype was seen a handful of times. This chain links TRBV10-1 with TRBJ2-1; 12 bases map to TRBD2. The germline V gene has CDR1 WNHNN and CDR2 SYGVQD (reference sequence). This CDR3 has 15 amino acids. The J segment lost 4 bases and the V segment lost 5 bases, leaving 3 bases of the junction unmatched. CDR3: CASSSGTSGYNEQFF. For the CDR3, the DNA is TGCGCCAGCAGTTCCGGGACTAGCGGGTACAATGAGCAGTTCTTC.

CDR3: CASSEAGRGDREKLFF. The DNA for the CDR3 is TGTGCCAGCAGTGAAGCGGGACGGGGCGACAGAGAAAAACTGTTTTTT. The chain employs TRBV6-1 and TRBJ1-4; weak D call: TRBD1 (5 bases). Germline CDR1 MNHNS, CDR2 SASEGT. The CDR3 runs to 16 residues. With 0 bases removed from V and 8 bases from J, the gap between germline ends came to 16 bases.

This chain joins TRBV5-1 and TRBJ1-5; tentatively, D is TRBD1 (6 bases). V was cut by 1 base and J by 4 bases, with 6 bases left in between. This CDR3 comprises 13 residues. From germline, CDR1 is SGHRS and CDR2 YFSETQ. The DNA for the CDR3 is TGCGCCAGCAGCTTGCAGGGGAATCAGCCCCAGCATTTT. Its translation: CASSLQGNQPQHF.

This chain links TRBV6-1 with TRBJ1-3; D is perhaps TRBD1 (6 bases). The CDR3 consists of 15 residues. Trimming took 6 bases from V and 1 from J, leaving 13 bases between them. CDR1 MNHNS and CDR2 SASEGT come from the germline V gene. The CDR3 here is CASSITGRSGNTIYF. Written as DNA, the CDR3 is TGTGCCAGCAGCATCACAGGGCGATCTGGAAACACCATATATTTT.